Listed below are T cell receptor beta chains from one sample, sequenced in a study of blood T cell repertoires in COVID-19. Sequenced by immunoSEQ multiplex PCR; TCRdb stores in-frame clones only, minus some. The sample has roughly 200,000 clones, roughly four fifths seen once; the top ten hold around 10%. The material sequenced was peripheral blood. The receptors stem from a woman in her forties with COVID-19, enrolled during active disease. Both conserved end residues are part of each CDR3. A D gene is named only where the DNA matches it firmly. The listing skips clone size in some rows; elsewhere it reads once, few, many or a size class.

>TRBJ1-2|NA|TRBV19|NA
CASSDLRGAIDYGYTF
TGTGCCAGTAGTGACCTCCGGGGTGCGATCGACTATGGCTACACCTTC
>TRBJ2-5|NA|TRBV4-2|few
CASSPGQEGIQETQYF
TGTGCCAGCAGCCCCGGACAGGAGGGTATACAAGAGACCCAGTACTTC
>TRBJ1-2|NA|TRBV6-5|NA
CASSLLRGVGGYTF
TGTGCCAGCAGCCTACTCCGCGGCGTCGGTGGCTACACCTTC
>TRBJ1-1|NA|TRBV11-3|NA
CASSLGPHGEGGRDTEAFF
TGTGCCAGCAGCTTAGGCCCTCATGGGGAGGGGGGCAGGGACACTGAAGCTTTCTTT
>TRBJ2-5|TRBD2|TRBV30|NA
CAWSSGLAGVRETQYF
TGTGCCTGGAGCTCCGGACTAGCGGGAGTCCGCGAGACCCAGTACTTC
>TRBJ1-5|NA|TRBV29-1|NA
CSVITGLNQPQHF
TGCAGCGTCATAACAGGGCTGAATCAGCCCCAGCATTTT
>TRBJ2-2|NA|TRBV7-3|many
CASSLRSGRPSNTGELFF
TGTGCCAGCAGCTTAAGATCAGGGCGGCCCTCCAACACCGGGGAGCTGTTTTTT
>TRBJ2-5|NA|TRBV20-1|NA
CSAKQQETQYF
TGCAGTGCTAAACAGCAAGAGACCCAGTACTTC
>TRBJ2-7|TRBD1|TRBV2|NA
CASSARTGHEQYF
TGTGCCAGCAGTGCCCGGACAGGCCACGAGCAGTACTTC
>TRBJ2-5|TRBD2|TRBV9|NA
CASSAGTSGSQETQYF
TGTGCCAGCAGCGCCGGGACTAGCGGGAGTCAGGAGACCCAGTACTTC
>TRBJ2-5|TRBD2|TRBV6-1|NA
CASSEEASGGVTETQYF
TGTGCCAGCAGTGAAGAGGCTAGCGGGGGCGTTACGGAGACCCAGTACTTC
>TRBJ1-1|NA|TRBV21-1|NA
CASSKGGQGDDEAFF
TGTGCCAGCAGCAAAGGGGGACAGGGGGACGATGAAGCTTTCTTT
>TRBJ2-5|NA|TRBV5-1|NA
CASSRGGELETQYF
TGCGCCAGCAGCCGCGGCGGAGAATTAGAGACCCAGTACTTC
>TRBJ2-3|NA|TRBV2|NA
CASSGGGPPDTQYF
TGTGCCAGCAGTGGGGGGGGGCCCCCAGATACGCAGTATTTT
>TRBJ2-5|TRBD1|TRBV7-3|NA
CASSLRAGRGETQYF
TGTGCCAGCAGCTTAAGGGCGGGCAGGGGGGAGACCCAGTACTTC
>TRBJ1-5|NA|TRBV10-2|NA
CASSGPSGGGQPQHF
TGCGCCAGCAGTGGACCTTCTGGCGGAGGTCAGCCCCAGCATTTT
>TRBJ1-2|TRBD1|TRBV6-5|NA
CASSYPQGASYGYTF
TGTGCCAGCAGTTACCCACAGGGGGCTTCTTATGGCTACACCTTC
>TRBJ2-5|TRBD1|TRBV6-5|NA
CASRQGKETQYF
TGTGCCAGCAGACAGGGGAAAGAGACCCAGTACTTC
>TRBJ1-3|NA|TRBV27|NA
CASRSRASSGNTIYF
TGTGCCAGCAGATCCAGGGCGAGCTCTGGAAACACCATATATTTT
>TRBJ2-1|NA|TRBV19|NA
CASSGEETRVWDEQFF
TGTGCCAGTAGCGGGGAAGAGACTAGAGTCTGGGATGAGCAGTTCTTC
>TRBJ2-1|TRBD1|TRBV11-2|once
CASSLVGQGAYNEQFF
TGTGCCAGCAGCTTAGTGGGACAGGGGGCCTACAATGAGCAGTTCTTC
>TRBJ2-6|NA|TRBV7-8|medium-sized
CASRSGANVLTF
TGTGCCAGCCGTTCTGGGGCCAACGTCCTGACTTTC
>TRBJ2-5|TRBD2|TRBV7-9|NA
CASSPTSGLARETQYF
TGTGCCAGCAGCCCGACTTCGGGACTAGCGCGGGAGACCCAGTACTTC
>TRBJ1-1|NA|TRBV30|NA
CAWSVPTTGRNAEAFF
TGTGCCTGGAGTGTACCAACAACAGGGCGAAACGCTGAAGCTTTCTTT
>TRBJ1-1|NA|TRBV9|NA
CASSVGHANTEAFF
TGTGCCAGCAGCGTGGGACACGCGAACACTGAAGCTTTCTTT
>TRBJ1-6|TRBD1|TRBV7-3|NA
CASSSGQINSPLHF
TGTGCCAGCAGCTCGGGACAGATTAATTCACCCCTCCACTTT
>TRBJ1-4|NA|TRBV29-1|NA
CSVEDLGLGEKLFF
TGCAGCGTTGAAGATCTGGGGCTCGGTGAAAAACTGTTTTTT
>TRBJ2-1|TRBD2|TRBV18|NA
CASSPSGLAGGHEQFF
TGTGCCAGCTCACCCAGCGGACTAGCGGGGGGGCATGAGCAGTTCTTC
>TRBJ2-1|TRBD2|TRBV11-1|NA
CASSRTSGSVDEQFF
TGTGCCAGCAGCAGGACTAGCGGGAGCGTCGATGAGCAGTTCTTC
>TRBJ2-1|NA|TRBV5-1|NA
CASSLALDEQFF
TGCGCCAGCAGCTTGGCCCTAGATGAGCAGTTCTTC
>TRBJ2-1|TRBD1|TRBV19|NA
CASSINGQGIHEQFF
TGTGCCAGTAGTATCAATGGACAGGGCATCCATGAGCAGTTCTTC
>TRBJ2-5|NA|TRBV5-5|NA
CASSPRDLQKETQYF
TGTGCCAGCAGCCCCCGGGACTTACAGAAAGAGACCCAGTACTTC
>TRBJ2-5|NA|TRBV2|NA
CASSDDLLGEETQYF
TGTGCCAGCAGTGATGACCTGCTGGGAGAAGAGACCCAGTACTTC
>TRBJ2-7|NA|TRBV4-2|NA
CASSQVDPETAYEQYF
TGTGCCAGCAGCCAAGTAGATCCCGAAACCGCCTACGAGCAGTACTTC
>TRBJ2-1|TRBD2|TRBV9|NA
CASSARLAESSEQFF
TGTGCCAGCAGCGCGAGACTAGCGGAGTCGTCTGAGCAGTTCTTC
>TRBJ2-7|NA|TRBV19|few
CASVSQAYEQYF
TGTGCCAGTGTGTCACAGGCCTACGAGCAGTACTTC
>TRBJ2-2|NA|TRBV2|NA
CASSTGTGELFF
TGTGCCAGCAGCACAGGCACCGGGGAGCTGTTTTTT
>TRBJ2-1|NA|TRBV11-3|few
CASSAGDLGNEQFF
TGTGCCAGCAGCGCAGGGGACCTTGGGAATGAGCAGTTCTTC
>TRBJ2-1|TRBD2|TRBV11-2|NA
CASSDRGGYNEQFF
TGTGCCAGCAGCGACCGCGGGGGGTACAATGAGCAGTTCTTC
>TRBJ2-1|TRBD2|TRBV7-9|NA
CASSFPSGSGEQFF
TGTGCCAGCAGCTTCCCTAGCGGGAGTGGTGAGCAGTTCTTC
>TRBJ1-6|TRBD1|TRBV3-1/TRBV3-2|NA
CASRSTGGQGKSPLHF
TGTGCCAGCAGGTCGACCGGTGGACAGGGGAAGTCACCCCTCCACTTT
>TRBJ2-3|TRBD2|TRBV7-2|once
CASSLPGTSADTQYF
TGTGCCAGCAGCTTGCCCGGGACTAGCGCAGATACGCAGTATTTT
>TRBJ2-5|NA|TRBV28|NA
CASSSLNTIWETQYF
TGTGCCAGCAGTTCCCTAAATACGATCTGGGAGACCCAGTACTTC
>TRBJ2-3|TRBD2|TRBV9|NA
CASSVGSAGATDTQYF
TGTGCCAGCAGCGTAGGCTCGGCGGGAGCCACAGATACGCAGTATTTT
>TRBJ1-3|TRBD1|TRBV7-9|NA
CASSFRGRGVGNTIYF
TGTGCCAGCAGCTTCAGGGGGCGCGGAGTTGGAAACACCATATATTTT
>TRBJ2-2|TRBD2|TRBV4-1|NA
CASSQGLAGGYTGELFF
TGCGCCAGCAGCCAAGGACTAGCGGGAGGGTACACCGGGGAGCTGTTTTTT
>TRBJ1-4|TRBD1|TRBV4-2|NA
CASSQVGGGGNEKLFF
TGTGCCAGCAGCCAAGTAGGGGGCGGAGGTAATGAAAAACTGTTTTTT
>TRBJ2-7|NA|TRBV19|once
CASSIKGPYEQYF
TGTGCCAGTAGTATCAAGGGGCCCTACGAGCAGTACTTC
>TRBJ2-1|TRBD2|TRBV5-1|once
CASRNSGRYNEQFF
TGCGCCAGCAGAAATAGCGGGCGCTACAATGAGCAGTTCTTC
>TRBJ2-3|NA|TRBV6-2/TRBV6-3|once
CASSWQGVDTQYF
TGTGCCAGCAGTTGGCAGGGTGTGGATACGCAGTATTTT